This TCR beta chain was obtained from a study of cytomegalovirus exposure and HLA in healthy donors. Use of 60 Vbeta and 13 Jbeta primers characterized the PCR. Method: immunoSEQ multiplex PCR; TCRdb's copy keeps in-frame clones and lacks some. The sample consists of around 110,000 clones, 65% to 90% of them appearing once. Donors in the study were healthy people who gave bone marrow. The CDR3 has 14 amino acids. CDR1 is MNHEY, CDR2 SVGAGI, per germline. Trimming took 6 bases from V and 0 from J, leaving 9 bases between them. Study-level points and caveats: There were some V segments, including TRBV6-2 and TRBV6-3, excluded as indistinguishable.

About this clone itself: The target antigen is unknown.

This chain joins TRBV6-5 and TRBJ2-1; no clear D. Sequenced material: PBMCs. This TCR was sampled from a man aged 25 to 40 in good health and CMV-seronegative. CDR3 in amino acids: CASRTMSSYNEQFF. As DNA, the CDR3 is TGTGCCAGCAGGACAATGAGCTCCTACAATGAGCAGTTCTTC.